This T cell receptor (beta chain) was retrieved from a study of T cells after yellow fever vaccination. Study-level information: Those fractions that held only low numbers of cells were prepared using the SMART-Seq v4 Ultra Low Input RNA kit.

V was pared by 7 bases and J by 2 bases, with 9 bases between. The CDR3 is 13 amino acids. TCRdb reanalysed the 5' RACE reads using MiXCR and keeps one entry per CDR3 protein. The data contain around 610,000 distinct CDR3 sequences, approximately 13% of them singletons. The sequence was collected from a man under 40 who received the YFV17D yellow fever vaccine. This specimen was PBMCs, taken on the day of the yellow fever booster vaccination. This rearrangement joins TRBV12-3 or TRBV12-4 to TRBJ2-1; D is unresolved. CDR3 nucleotide sequence: TGTGCCAGCACCCTTTATACCTACAATGAGCAGTTCTTC. Protein product: CASTLYTYNEQFF.